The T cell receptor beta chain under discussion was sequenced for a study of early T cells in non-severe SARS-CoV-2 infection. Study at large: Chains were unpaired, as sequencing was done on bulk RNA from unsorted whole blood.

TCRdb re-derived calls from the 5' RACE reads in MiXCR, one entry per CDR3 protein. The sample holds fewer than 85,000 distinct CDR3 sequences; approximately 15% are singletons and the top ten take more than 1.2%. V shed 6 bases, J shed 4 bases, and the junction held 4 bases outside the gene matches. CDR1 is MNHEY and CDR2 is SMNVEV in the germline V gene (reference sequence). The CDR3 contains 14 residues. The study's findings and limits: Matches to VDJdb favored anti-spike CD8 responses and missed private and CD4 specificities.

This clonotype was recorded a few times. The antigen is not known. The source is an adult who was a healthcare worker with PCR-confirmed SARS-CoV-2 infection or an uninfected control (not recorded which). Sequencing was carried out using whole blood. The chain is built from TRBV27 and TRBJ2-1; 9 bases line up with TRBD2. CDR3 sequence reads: CASRRGGRYNEQFF. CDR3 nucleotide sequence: TGTGCCAGCAGGCGGGGGGGCCGGTACAATGAGCAGTTCTTC.